The present T cell receptor beta chain was sequenced within a study of regulatory and conventional T cells in RAG deficiency. Assay used: immunoSEQ multiplex PCR; TCRdb lists only in-frame clones, some missing. Of roughly 32,000 clones listed, 89% are singletons. Note on this clone: Within the sample, other DNA sequences also encode this same CDR3.

Germline-derived CDR1 and CDR2 are LNHDA and SQIVND (reference sequence). The length of the CDR3 is 13 residues. Between the trimmed V and J ends, which lost 5 bases and 2 bases, there was a span of 9 bases. The same sample was also used in a study of regulatory T cells. This second study notes: The PCR used 52 TRBV and 13 TRBJ primers.

The TCR sequence derives from a human donor in good health. V usage is TRBV19 and J usage is TRBJ1-1; TRBD1 is a possible D gene (5 bases). Sequenced: CD8+ T cells sorted from blood. CDR3 sequence reads: CASSGQGNTEAFF. The CDR3 coding sequence is TGTGCCAGTAGTGGTCAGGGTAACACTGAAGCTTTCTTT.